What follows are 27 T cell receptor beta chains derived from one specimen sequenced in a study of cytomegalovirus exposure and HLA in healthy donors. The protocol was immunoSEQ multiplex PCR, while the TCRdb copy is restricted to in-frame clones and leaves out a portion. The profile shows some 140,000 clones, about 83% of them singletons. The sequenced material came from PBMCs. The receptors derive from a woman aged 25 to 39 in good health and CMV-seronegative.

The V gene is TRBV7-9, the J gene TRBJ2-1, with a tentative D call TRBD2 (6 bases). V was pared by 5 bases and J by 0 bases, with 14 bases between. The CDR3 runs to 16 residues. The germline CDR1 and CDR2 sequences are SEHNR and FQNEAQ (reference sequence). The CDR3 nucleotides are TGTGCCAGCAGCCCCAGTGAGACTAGCTCCTACAATGAGCAGTTCTTC. As protein: CASSPSETSSYNEQFF.

V is TRBV10-3 and J is TRBJ1-2; 8 nucleotides agree with TRBD1. V was pared by 1 base and J by 2 bases, with 6 bases of the junction left unmatched. Germline-derived CDR1 and CDR2 are ENHRY and SYGVKD. The CDR3 length is 16 residues. This chain's CDR3 is CAISELSRGPNYGYTF. CDR3 DNA: TGTGCCATCAGTGAGTTGTCCAGGGGGCCCAACTATGGCTACACCTTC.

The chain uses TRBV19 and TRBJ2-7; TRBD1 aligns across 9 bases. J was trimmed by 3 bases and V by 5 bases; bases with no gene match: 5. The CDR3 contains 14 residues. Germline CDR1 reads LNHDA; CDR2 reads SQIVND (reference sequence). CDR3 sequence (DNA): TGTGCCAGTAGTCTCCGGGACAGGGACTACGAGCAGTACTTC. Translated, it gives CASSLRDRDYEQYF.

The genes are TRBV18 and TRBJ1-2; D unclear. The CDR3 covers 14 residues. CDR1 is KGHSH and CDR2 is LQKENI in the germline V gene. V lost 6 bases and J lost 0, with 11 bases in between. CDR3 sequence reads: CASSRSGTNYGYTF. For the CDR3, the DNA is TGTGCCAGCTCCCGCTCGGGGACTAACTATGGCTACACCTTC.

The rearrangement links TRBV14 to TRBJ2-2; D is ambiguous. The V gene's germline CDR1 is SGHDN and CDR2 FVKESK. CDR3 length: 14 residues. Trimming removed 4 bases from V and 3 bases from J, with 9 bases in between. This chain's CDR3 is CASSLRRDTGELFF. The CDR3 nucleotides are TGTGCCAGCAGCCTAAGGAGAGACACCGGGGAGCTGTTTTTT.

In its sample, this clone was seen once. V gene TRBV29-1 combines with J gene TRBJ1-1, with TRBD1 matching 7 bases. CDR3 length: 15 residues. The trim removed 0 bases at V and 1 base at J, leaving 5 bases unmatched. In germline, CDR1 is SQVTM, CDR2 ANQGSEA. Here the CDR3 reads CSVEEAGQRNTEAFF. The CDR3 nucleotides are TGCAGCGTTGAAGAGGCGGGACAGAGGAACACTGAAGCTTTCTTT. The entire variable domain, with the rest obtained from reference TRBV29-1 and TRBJ1-1, is as follows: SAVISQKPSRDICQRGTSLTIQCQVDSQVTMMFWYRQQPGQSLTLIATANQGSEATYESGFVIDKFPISRPNLTFSTLTVSNMSPEDSSIYLCSVEEAGQRNTEAFFGQGTRLTVV.

This clone was recorded once. This rearrangement joins TRBV18 to TRBJ2-5; TRBD1 matches 8 bases. V gave up 4 bases and J gave up 3 bases; unmatched junction bases: 13. This CDR3 is 17 amino acids long. Germline V gene sequence: CDR1 KGHSH, CDR2 LQKENI. CDR3 nucleotides: TGTGCCAGCTCACTTTACCGGACAGGGCTACGTGAAGAGACCCAGTACTTC. Its protein product is CASSLYRTGLREETQYF.

This chain uses TRBV5-1 with TRBJ1-2, with 8 positions matching TRBD1. Per germline, CDR1 SGHRS and CDR2 YFSETQ. The V and J ends lost 4 bases and 4 bases, in that order; junction bases with no gene match: 3. This CDR3 is built from 13 residues. The CDR3 DNA reads as TGCGCCAGCAGCGCAACAGGGGGCTATGGCTACACCTTC. Translating it yields CASSATGGYGYTF.

This CDR3 reads CASSQGAGTEAFF. CDR3 nucleotides: TGTGCCAGCAGTCAGGGGGCGGGGACTGAAGCTTTCTTT. This chain uses TRBV9 with TRBJ1-1; 8 bases line up with TRBD1. CDR1 and CDR2 from the germline V gene are SGDLS and YYNGEE. The ends lost 5 bases at V and 5 bases at J; junction bases unmatched: 5. The CDR3 totals 13 residues.

This chain connects TRBV7-2 to TRBJ2-3; D possibly corresponds to TRBD2 (6 bases). CDR1 SGHTA and CDR2 FQGNSA come from the germline V gene. The CDR3 has 16 residues. V lost 1 base, J lost 1 base, and 12 bases lay in between. For the CDR3, the DNA is TGTGCCAGCAGCTTAGTCCGCGGGGCCCGCACAGATACGCAGTATTTT. This codes for CASSLVRGARTDTQYF.

The rearrangement joins TRBV2 to TRBJ1-1, with a tentative D call TRBD1 (5 bases). The CDR3 has 13 residues. Germline-derived CDR1 and CDR2 are SNHLY and FYNNEI. V dropped 10 bases and J dropped 1 base, with 13 bases sitting between them. The CDR3 bases are TGTGCCAACCCGGGAGGGGCGAACACTGAAGCTTTCTTT. Encoded protein: CANPGGANTEAFF.

The V and J genes are TRBV7-3 and TRBJ1-1; the D gene is possibly TRBD1 (5 bases). The CDR3 has 14 amino acids. Germline CDR1 SGHTA, CDR2 FQGTGA. Trimming left V 0 bases short and J 4 bases short, with 9 bases between. CDR3 DNA: TGTGCCAGCAGCTTAACAGCCAGGGTCACTGAAGCTTTCTTT. Translation: CASSLTARVTEAFF.

CDR3 loop: CASSRQGTRSYEQYF. The CDR3 bases are TGTGCCAGCAGTCGACAGGGGACGAGGTCCTACGAGCAGTACTTC. The rearrangement links TRBV6-6 to TRBJ2-7; TRBD1 matches at 8 bases. V lost 5 bases to trimming and J lost 1 base; unmatched junction nucleotides: 7. The CDR3 is 15 amino acids. Germline values: CDR1 MNHNY, CDR2 SVGAGI (reference sequence).

The chain couples TRBV5-1 to TRBJ2-2; 9 bases agree with TRBD2. After removal of 6 bases from V and 1 base from J, the junction contained 4 bases not matched to a gene. Per the germline V gene, CDR1 is SGHRS and CDR2 is YFSETQ. There are 15 residues in the CDR3. The CDR3 spells CASMSSGENTGELFF. In DNA form, the CDR3 reads TGCGCCAGCATGTCTAGCGGGGAGAACACCGGGGAGCTGTTTTTT.

The chain links TRBV10-3 to TRBJ1-2, with unresolved D. V was trimmed by 3 bases and J by 2 bases, leaving 13 bases between them. CDR1 is ENHRY and CDR2 is SYGVKD in the germline V gene. This CDR3 is 15 amino acids long. DNA of the CDR3: TGTGCCATCAGTGACCCGTGGAGGGCGAACTATGGCTACACCTTC. It yields the protein CAISDPWRANYGYTF.

Written as DNA, the CDR3 is TGTGCCAGCAGCTTAGGTGTGCGGGGGGAGACCCAGTACTTC. This sequence encodes CASSLGVRGETQYF. V and J are TRBV11-3 and TRBJ2-5, with TRBD2 matching 7 bases. CDR3 length equals 14 residues. Germline lookup yields CDR1 SGHNT and CDR2 YENEEA. Trimming took 1 base from V and 5 from J; bases not matched to a gene: 4.

This chain connects TRBV5-1 to TRBJ2-5; 7 nucleotides match TRBD1. Per germline, CDR1 SGHRS and CDR2 YFSETQ. This CDR3 contains 15 residues. V lost 4 bases to trimming and J lost 3 bases; unmatched junction nucleotides: 9. Here the CDR3 DNA reads TGCGCCAGCAGCCCCATGGGACAGAAGAAAGAGACCCAGTACTTC. Residues: CASSPMGQKKETQYF. Drawing the rest from reference TRBV5-1 and TRBJ2-5, the complete variable domain is KAGVTQTPRYLIKTRGQQVTLSCSPISGHRSVSWYQQTPGQGLQFLFEYFSETQRNKGNFPGRFSGRQFSNSRSEMNVSTLELGDSALYLCASSPMGQKKETQYFGPGTRLLVL.

V gene TRBV10-2 combines with J gene TRBJ2-5, with 9 bases identical to TRBD2. The trim removed 3 bases at V and 1 base at J, leaving 3 bases unmatched. The CDR3 runs to 15 residues. Germline CDR1 is WSHSY and CDR2 is SAAADI. Here the CDR3 reads CASSDHSGGQETQYF. As DNA, the CDR3 is TGCGCCAGCAGTGACCATAGCGGGGGCCAAGAGACCCAGTACTTC.

V usage is TRBV11-2 and J usage is TRBJ2-2, with no clear D. Trimming took off 7 bases at V and 2 bases at J, with 14 bases between the two ends. The CDR3 has 15 residues. The germline gives CDR1 SGHAT, CDR2 FQNNGV. CDR3 nucleotides: TGTGCCAGCACGCCACTCACCAAAAACACCGGGGAGCTGTTTTTT. Translating gives CASTPLTKNTGELFF.

The chain links TRBV7-9 to TRBJ2-1; no clear D. Per the germline V gene, CDR1 is SEHNR and CDR2 is FQNEAQ (reference sequence). The CDR3 covers 15 residues. The ends were cut back, 2 bases at V and 2 bases at J, with 10 bases in the middle. In DNA, the CDR3 is TGTGCCAGCAGCTTACTAGAACGGCCCTACAATGAGCAGTTCTTC. It is translated as CASSLLERPYNEQFF. Based on the CDR3 plus reference TRBV7-9 and TRBJ2-1, the full variable domain is DTGVSQNPRHKITKRGQNVTFRCDPISEHNRLYWYRQTLGQGPEFLTYFQNEAQLEKSRLLSDRFSAERPKGSFSTLEIQRTEQGDSAMYLCASSLLERPYNEQFFGPGTRLTVL.

The chain joins TRBV4-3 to TRBJ2-1; tentatively, D is TRBD1 (6 bases). V gave up 1 base and J gave up 9 bases, with 16 bases separating them. The CDR3 runs to 15 residues. Germline CDR1 reads LGHNA; CDR2 reads YSLEER. CDR3 amino acids: CASSQGLGRGSEQFF. The CDR3 DNA reads TGCGCCAGCAGCCAAGGTTTGGGCAGGGGCAGTGAGCAGTTCTTC.

This chain joins TRBV12-5 and TRBJ2-7, with D possibly being TRBD1 or TRBD2 (5 bases each). The CDR3 totals 13 residues. The germline gives CDR1 LGHNT, CDR2 FRNRAP. V lost 5 bases to trimming and J lost 5 bases, with 13 bases between them. CDR3 in amino acids: CASGMGESDEQYF. CDR3 bases: TGTGCTAGTGGTATGGGGGAGAGTGACGAGCAGTACTTC.

The chain links TRBV7-9 to TRBJ1-1; D uncertain. This CDR3 has 14 residues. Trimming took off 5 bases at V and 8 bases at J, with 18 bases between the two ends. Germline CDR1 is SEHNR and CDR2 is FQNEAQ (reference sequence). CDR3 DNA: TGTGCCAGCAGCCATACCACCTTAACACCCGAAGCTTTCTTT. Its translation is CASSHTTLTPEAFF.

V is TRBV5-1 and J is TRBJ2-4, with D maybe TRBD1 (6 bases). The germline V and J ends were trimmed by 2 bases and 2 bases, with 14 bases remaining between them. The germline V gene has CDR1 SGHRS and CDR2 YFSETQ. The CDR3 covers 16 residues. CDR3 amino acids: CASSLFSTGTKNIQYF. For the CDR3, the DNA is TGCGCCAGCAGCTTATTCTCAACAGGGACCAAAAACATTCAGTACTTC.

The J gene is TRBJ2-4, the V gene TRBV15; 9 nucleotides line up with TRBD1. This CDR3 region has 16 residues. CDR1 is LNHNV and CDR2 is YYDKDF in the germline V gene (reference sequence). V shed 3 bases, J shed 4 bases, and the junction held 7 bases outside the gene matches. DNA of the CDR3: TGTGCCACCAGCAGGGGGACAGGGAGTCCGAAAAACATTCAGTACTTC. Amino acid sequence: CATSRGTGSPKNIQYF.

The chain employs TRBV29-1 and TRBJ2-3; 10 bases are a match to TRBD1. The CDR3 length is 13 residues. Germline-derived CDR1 and CDR2 are SQVTM and ANQGSEA. V gave up 6 bases and J gave up 3 bases; unmatched junction bases: 3. The CDR3 DNA is TGCAGCGTGGGACAGGGGACGACAGATACGCAGTATTTT. Amino acids: CSVGQGTTDTQYF.

The J gene is TRBJ1-2, the V gene TRBV6-1, with 9 positions matching TRBD1. In germline, CDR1 is MNHNS, CDR2 SASEGT. This CDR3 is 14 amino acids long. The ends lost 6 bases at V and 4 bases at J; junction bases unmatched: 6. The CDR3 loop reads CASSPATGGYGYTF. The CDR3, as DNA: TGTGCCAGCAGCCCAGCGACAGGGGGCTATGGCTACACCTTC.